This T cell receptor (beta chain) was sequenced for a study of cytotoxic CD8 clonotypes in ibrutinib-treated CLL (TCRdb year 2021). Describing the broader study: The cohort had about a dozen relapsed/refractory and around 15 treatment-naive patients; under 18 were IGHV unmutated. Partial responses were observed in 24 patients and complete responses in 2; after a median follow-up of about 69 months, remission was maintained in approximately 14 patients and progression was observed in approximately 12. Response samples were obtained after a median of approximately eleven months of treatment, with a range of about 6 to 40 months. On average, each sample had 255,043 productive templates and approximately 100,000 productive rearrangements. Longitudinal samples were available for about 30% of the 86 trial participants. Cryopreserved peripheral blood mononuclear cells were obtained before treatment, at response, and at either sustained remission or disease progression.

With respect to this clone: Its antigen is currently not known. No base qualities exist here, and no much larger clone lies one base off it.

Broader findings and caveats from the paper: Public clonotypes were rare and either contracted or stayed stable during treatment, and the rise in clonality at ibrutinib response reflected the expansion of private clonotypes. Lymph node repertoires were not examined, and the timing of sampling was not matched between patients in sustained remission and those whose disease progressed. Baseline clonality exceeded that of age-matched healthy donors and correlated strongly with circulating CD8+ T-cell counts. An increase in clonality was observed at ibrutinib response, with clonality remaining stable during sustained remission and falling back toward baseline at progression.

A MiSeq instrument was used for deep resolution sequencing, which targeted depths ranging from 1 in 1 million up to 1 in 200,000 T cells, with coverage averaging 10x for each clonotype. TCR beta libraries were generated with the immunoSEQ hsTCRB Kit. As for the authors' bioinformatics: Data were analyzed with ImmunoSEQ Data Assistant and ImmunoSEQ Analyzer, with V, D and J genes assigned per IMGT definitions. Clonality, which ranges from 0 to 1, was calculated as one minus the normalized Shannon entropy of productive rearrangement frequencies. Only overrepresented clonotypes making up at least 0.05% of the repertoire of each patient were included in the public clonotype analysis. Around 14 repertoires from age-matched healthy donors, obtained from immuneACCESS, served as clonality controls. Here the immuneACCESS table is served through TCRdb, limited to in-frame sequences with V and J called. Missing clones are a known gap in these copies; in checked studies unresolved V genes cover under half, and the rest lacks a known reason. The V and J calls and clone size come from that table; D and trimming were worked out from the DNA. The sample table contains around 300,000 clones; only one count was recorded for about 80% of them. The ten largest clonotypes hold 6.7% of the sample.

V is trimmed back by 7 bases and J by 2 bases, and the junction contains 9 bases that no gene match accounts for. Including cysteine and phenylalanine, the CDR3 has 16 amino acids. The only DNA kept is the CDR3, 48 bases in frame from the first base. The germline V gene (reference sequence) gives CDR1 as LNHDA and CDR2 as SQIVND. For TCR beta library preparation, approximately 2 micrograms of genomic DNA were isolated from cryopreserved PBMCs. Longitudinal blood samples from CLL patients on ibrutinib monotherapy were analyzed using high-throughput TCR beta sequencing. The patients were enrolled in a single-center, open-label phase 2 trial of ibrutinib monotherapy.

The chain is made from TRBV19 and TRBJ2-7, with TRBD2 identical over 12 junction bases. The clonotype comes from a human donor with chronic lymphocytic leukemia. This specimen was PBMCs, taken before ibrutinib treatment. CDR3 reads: CASKYKGLAGPYEQYF. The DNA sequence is TGTGCCAGTAAATACAAGGGACTAGCGGGCCCCTACGAGCAGTACTTC.